This is a list of T cell receptor beta chains from one sample in a study of shared clonotypes between healthy human individuals. Profiled with immunoSEQ multiplex PCR; TCRdb holds only in-frame clones, not every one. The sample shows approximately 600,000 clones, approximately 96% of them seen only once. The sequenced material came from naive CD8+ T cells sorted from blood. These receptors were collected from a woman younger than 45 in good health. Both conserved end residues are part of each CDR3. Fields, in order: CDR3 DNA, CDR3 protein, clone size, V gene, J gene, D gene. D genes are given only for firm matches. The size entry is marked missing in some rows and otherwise reads once, few, many or a size class.

TGTGCCAGCAGCCCCTACCCCCTCAGGTTAGCGGGGTCCCCAGCCGGGGAGCTGTTTTTT,CASSPYPLRLAGSPAGELFF,.,TRBV7-7,TRBJ2-2,TRBD2
TGCGCCAGCAGTGACGTGGGTGAGCAGTACTTC,CASSDVGEQYF,.,TRBV10-2,TRBJ2-7,.
TGTGCCAGTAGTCCCGCCAGGGTGGGTCAGCCCCAGCATTTT,CASSPARVGQPQHF,.,TRBV19,TRBJ1-5,.
TGTGCCAGCAGCCCCCCGTCGGATGAGCAGTTCTTC,CASSPPSDEQFF,.,TRBV9,TRBJ2-1,.
TGTGCCAGCAGCCCGGGACTAGCGGGAGAGAACACCGGGGAGCTGTTTTTT,CASSPGLAGENTGELFF,.,TRBV9,TRBJ2-2,TRBD2
TGTGCCAGTAGTATAGGCTACATTACAGGTCCCTACGAGCAGTACTTC,CASSIGYITGPYEQYF,.,TRBV19,TRBJ2-7,.
TGTGCCAGCAGAGTGGGGCTATCCTATGGCTACACCTTC,CASRVGLSYGYTF,.,TRBV6-5,TRBJ1-2,.
TGTGCCAGCAGCCAAAGGGGGTTGGTCCTTAATGAAAAACTGTTTTTT,CASSQRGLVLNEKLFF,.,TRBV6-6,TRBJ1-4,.
TGTGCCAGCAGCCGAGGGACGGGGAACACTGAAGCTTTCTTT,CASSRGTGNTEAFF,.,TRBV5-4,TRBJ1-1,.
TGTGCCAGCAGTGGTTGGACTAGCGTGAACGAGCAGTACTTC,CASSGWTSVNEQYF,.,TRBV27,TRBJ2-7,TRBD2
TGTGCCAGCAGCCCCGGGTCCCAATCCTACGAGCAGTACTTC,CASSPGSQSYEQYF,.,TRBV7-9,TRBJ2-7,.
TGTGCCAGCAGCATGGACAGAGACTACGAGCAGTACTTC,CASSMDRDYEQYF,few,TRBV7-3,TRBJ2-7,.
TGTGCCAGCAGCTCTATACAGGACACTGAAGCTTTCTTT,CASSSIQDTEAFF,.,TRBV6-6,TRBJ1-1,.
TGTGCCAGCAGCTTTCCCGACATCCACTATGGCTACACCTTC,CASSFPDIHYGYTF,.,TRBV11-2,TRBJ1-2,.
TGTGCCAGCAGTTCGGGACTAGCGGGAGATCCAGATACGCAGTATTTT,CASSSGLAGDPDTQYF,once,TRBV6-5,TRBJ2-3,TRBD2
TGTGCCAGCAGCCTTCTAGCGGGAGCGGGGAATGAGCAGTTCTTC,CASSLLAGAGNEQFF,.,TRBV11-2,TRBJ2-1,TRBD2
TGTGCCAGCAGCACCACCACAGGGACCCTGAACACCGGGGAGCTGTTTTTT,CASSTTTGTLNTGELFF,.,TRBV28,TRBJ2-2,.
TGCGCCAGCAGCCAAGGGGTGGCGACAGCTGTCTATGGCTACACCTTC,CASSQGVATAVYGYTF,.,TRBV4-1,TRBJ1-2,.
TGTGCCACCTTCGACAGGGCCCTAGAGACCCAGTACTTC,CATFDRALETQYF,.,TRBV2,TRBJ2-5,TRBD1
TGTGCCAGCAGAAAAGTAGGGCCCCAGGTCGATGAGCAGTTCTTC,CASRKVGPQVDEQFF,.,TRBV7-9,TRBJ2-1,.
TGTGCCAGCAGTGAGGCACGGGACAGGGCTTACGAGCAGTACTTC,CASSEARDRAYEQYF,.,TRBV2,TRBJ2-7,TRBD1
TGTGCCAGCAGCGTAGACAGTAGCAATCAGCCCCAGCATTTT,CASSVDSSNQPQHF,.,TRBV9,TRBJ1-5,.
TGTGCCAGTAGTATAGAATATTGGCGGGAGGTTAGCACAGATACGCAGTATTTT,CASSIEYWREVSTDTQYF,.,TRBV19,TRBJ2-3,TRBD2
TGTGCCAGCAGTTTGGAAAGCAATCAGCCCCAGCATTTT,CASSLESNQPQHF,.,TRBV27,TRBJ1-5,.
TGTGCCAGCAGTCGGAACACTCCTCTGAACTATGGCTACACCTTC,CASSRNTPLNYGYTF,.,TRBV2,TRBJ1-2,.
TGTGCCACTAGCGGGACACAAGAGACCCAGTACTTC,CATSGTQETQYF,.,TRBV7-6,TRBJ2-5,TRBD2
TGCGCCAGCAGAGCTAGCGGCTCCTACGAGCAGTACTTC,CASRASGSYEQYF,.,TRBV5-1,TRBJ2-7,TRBD2
TGTGCCAGCAGTCTCACCGGGACAATCAATGAGCAGTTCTTC,CASSLTGTINEQFF,.,TRBV28,TRBJ2-1,.
TGTGCCAGCAGCCAGGGGGACAGCTTCACAGATACGCAGTATTTT,CASSQGDSFTDTQYF,.,TRBV14,TRBJ2-3,TRBD1
TGTGCCAGCAGTTTATACGGTGATGGCACTGAAGCTTTCTTT,CASSLYGDGTEAFF,.,TRBV27,TRBJ1-1,.
TGTGCCAGCAGCCAAGAAGGCGGGGACATTCAGTACTTC,CASSQEGGDIQYF,.,TRBV4-2,TRBJ2-4,.
TGTGCCAGCAGCTTGGTAGGCTCAAGCTCCTACGAGCAGTACTTC,CASSLVGSSSYEQYF,.,TRBV5-4,TRBJ2-7,.
TGTGCCAGCAGCCCAGACGGTAGCGAGAACGAGCAGTACTTC,CASSPDGSENEQYF,.,TRBV7-3,TRBJ2-7,.
TGTGCCAGCAGCTTAGAACCCCCGAACACTGAAGCTTTCTTT,CASSLEPPNTEAFF,.,TRBV11-2,TRBJ1-1,.
TGCGCCAGCAGCCTTTCAGAACAGGGTACTAATGAAAAACTGTTTTTT,CASSLSEQGTNEKLFF,.,TRBV4-1,TRBJ1-4,.
TGTGCCAGCAGCCCAGGGGAGACCCAGTACTTC,CASSPGETQYF,once,TRBV7-9,TRBJ2-5,.
TGTGCCAGCAGCTCCTCGGGACAGGGGTTCACCGGGGAGCTGTTTTTT,CASSSSGQGFTGELFF,.,TRBV13,TRBJ2-2,TRBD1
TGTGCCTGGCTAGCATCAGCCCAGGCATACAATGAGCAGTTCTTC,CAWLASAQAYNEQFF,.,TRBV30,TRBJ2-1,.
TGTGCCAGCAGCCAAGCCGCCCCGGGACTAGAGGCGGCAGATACGCAGTATTTT,CASSQAAPGLEAADTQYF,.,TRBV4-2,TRBJ2-3,TRBD2
TGTGCCAGCAGTTACTCGGGTGAAAAACTGTTTTTT,CASSYSGEKLFF,.,TRBV6-5,TRBJ1-4,.
TGTGCCAGCTCGGCGACAGGGAGCAATCAGCCCCAGCATTTT,CASSATGSNQPQHF,.,TRBV27,TRBJ1-5,TRBD1
TGTGCCAGCACCCCGCCGGGCGAAAAACTGTTTTTT,CASTPPGEKLFF,.,TRBV7-9,TRBJ1-4,.
TGTGCCAGCAGCTCTATCAGGGGGCGAAATGGCTACACCTTC,CASSSIRGRNGYTF,.,TRBV7-9,TRBJ1-2,TRBD1
TGTGCCAGCAGTTTCATCAGGGGCAGGAATTCACCCCTCCACTTT,CASSFIRGRNSPLHF,.,TRBV28,TRBJ1-6,.
TGCGCCAGCAGGGATGTCCCCTACGAGCAGTACTTC,CASRDVPYEQYF,.,TRBV10-1,TRBJ2-7,.
TGTGCCAGCAGTTTCGGGACTCGAAGCACAGATACGCAGTATTTT,CASSFGTRSTDTQYF,.,TRBV27,TRBJ2-3,.
TGTGCCAGCAAAGAAAGGGGACAGGCCCATGGCTACACCTTC,CASKERGQAHGYTF,.,TRBV2,TRBJ1-2,TRBD1
TGTGCCAGCAGTTTATACCTCAATGAGCAGTTCTTC,CASSLYLNEQFF,.,TRBV27,TRBJ2-1,.
TGTGCCAGCAGTTTACGGGGACATTTCACAGATACGCAGTATTTT,CASSLRGHFTDTQYF,.,TRBV28,TRBJ2-3,.
TGTGCCAGCAGCTTAGGGTGGGGTTCGAACACTGAAGCTTTCTTT,CASSLGWGSNTEAFF,.,TRBV11-2,TRBJ1-1,.
TGTGCCATCAGTGAACCGGGACTAGCGGGAGTGGAGGATACGCAGTATTTT,CAISEPGLAGVEDTQYF,.,TRBV10-3,TRBJ2-3,TRBD2
TGTGCCAGCAGCTTGGCCCATAGCGGCCTAAGCACAGATACGCAGTATTTT,CASSLAHSGLSTDTQYF,once,TRBV13,TRBJ2-3,.
TGTGCCAGCACCTGGGGGGATAGCAATCAGCCCCAGCATTTT,CASTWGDSNQPQHF,once,TRBV6-5,TRBJ1-5,.
TGTGCCAGCAGTTTAGTTTATAGGGGAGTCAACGAGCAGTACTTC,CASSLVYRGVNEQYF,once,TRBV28,TRBJ2-7,.
TGTGCTAGTGGTTTGGAGACAGGGGGCCGAACTGAAGCTTTCTTT,CASGLETGGRTEAFF,.,TRBV12-5,TRBJ1-1,TRBD1